This TCR beta chain was captured by sequencing in a study of OX40 agonist ivuxolimab in advanced cancers. Turning to the study itself: In this cohort, patients received ivuxolimab, an agonistic anti-OX40 (CD134) antibody. Ivuxolimab, which patients received intravenously every 2 weeks, was dosed at 0.01 to 10 mg/kg. Anti-PD-1, anti-PD-L1 or anti-CTLA-4 therapy given earlier was allowed, and roughly 40% had some.

A word on this clone: Its matching antigen is unknown.

Study-level findings and limits: On average, CD8+ T cells showed a greater number of expanded clones than CD4+.

Data came from immunoSEQ multiplex PCR; TCRdb stores just in-frame clones and leaves some out. Of about 48,000 clones listed, 91% are singletons. This CDR3 comprises 13 residues. Trimming left V 1 base short and J 2 bases short, with 7 bases between. The germline V gene encodes CDR1 SGHKS and CDR2 YYEKEE (reference sequence). Sequences were derived from CD4+ or CD8+ T cells sorted from blood, sampled in a trial of the OX40 agonist ivuxolimab. The clonotype originates from an adult with an advanced solid tumor such as melanoma, head and neck, liver or kidney cancer. The gene calls are TRBV5-5 and TRBJ2-7, with no clear D. CDR3 in DNA: TGTGCCAGCAGCTTGTTAGGTACCTACGAGCAGTACGTC. It specifies CASSLLGTYEQYV.